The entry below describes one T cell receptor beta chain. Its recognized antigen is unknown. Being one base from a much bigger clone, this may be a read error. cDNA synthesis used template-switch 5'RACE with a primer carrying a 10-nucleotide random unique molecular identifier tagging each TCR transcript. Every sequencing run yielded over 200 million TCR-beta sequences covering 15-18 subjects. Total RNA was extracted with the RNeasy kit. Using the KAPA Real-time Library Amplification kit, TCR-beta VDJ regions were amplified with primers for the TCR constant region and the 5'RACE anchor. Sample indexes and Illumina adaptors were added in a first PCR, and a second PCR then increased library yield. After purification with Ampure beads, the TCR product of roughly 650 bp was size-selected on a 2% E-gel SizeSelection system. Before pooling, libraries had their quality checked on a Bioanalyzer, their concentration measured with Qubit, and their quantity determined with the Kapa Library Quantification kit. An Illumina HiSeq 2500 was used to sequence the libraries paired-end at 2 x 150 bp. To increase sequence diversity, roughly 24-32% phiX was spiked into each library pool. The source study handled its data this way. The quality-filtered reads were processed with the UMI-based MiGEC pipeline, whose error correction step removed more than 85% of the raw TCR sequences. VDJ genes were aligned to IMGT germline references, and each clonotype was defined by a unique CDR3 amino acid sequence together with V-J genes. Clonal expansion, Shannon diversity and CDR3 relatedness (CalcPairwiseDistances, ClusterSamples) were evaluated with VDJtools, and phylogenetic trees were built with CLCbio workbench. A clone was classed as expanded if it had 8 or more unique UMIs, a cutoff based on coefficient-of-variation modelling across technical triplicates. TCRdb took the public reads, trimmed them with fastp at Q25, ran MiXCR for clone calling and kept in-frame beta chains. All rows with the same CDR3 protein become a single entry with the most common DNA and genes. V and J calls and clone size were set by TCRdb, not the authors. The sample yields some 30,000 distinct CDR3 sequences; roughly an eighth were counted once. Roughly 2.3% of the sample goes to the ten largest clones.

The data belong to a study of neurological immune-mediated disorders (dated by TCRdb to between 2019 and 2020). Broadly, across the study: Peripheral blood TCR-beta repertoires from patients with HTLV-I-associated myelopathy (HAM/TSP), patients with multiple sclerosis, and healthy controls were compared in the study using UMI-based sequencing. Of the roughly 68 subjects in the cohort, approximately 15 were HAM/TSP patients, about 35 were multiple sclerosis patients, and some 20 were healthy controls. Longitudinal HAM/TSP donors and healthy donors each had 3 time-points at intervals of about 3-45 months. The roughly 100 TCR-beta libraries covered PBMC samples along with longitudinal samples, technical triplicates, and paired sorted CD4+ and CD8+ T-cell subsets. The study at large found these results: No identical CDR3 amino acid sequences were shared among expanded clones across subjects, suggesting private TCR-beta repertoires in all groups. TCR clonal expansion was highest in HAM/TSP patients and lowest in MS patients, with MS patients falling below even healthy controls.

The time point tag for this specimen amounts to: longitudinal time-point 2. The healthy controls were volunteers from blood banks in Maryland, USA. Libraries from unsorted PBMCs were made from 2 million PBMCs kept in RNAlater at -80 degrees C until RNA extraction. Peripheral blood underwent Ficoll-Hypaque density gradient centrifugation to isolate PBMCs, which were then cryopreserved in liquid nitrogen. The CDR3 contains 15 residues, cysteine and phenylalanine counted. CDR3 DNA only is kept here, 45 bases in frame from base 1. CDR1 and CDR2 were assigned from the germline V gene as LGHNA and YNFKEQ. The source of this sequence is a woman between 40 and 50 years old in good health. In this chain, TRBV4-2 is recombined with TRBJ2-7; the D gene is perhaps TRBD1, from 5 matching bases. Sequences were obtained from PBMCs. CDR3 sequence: CASSQDLNRHYERYF. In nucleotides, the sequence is TGTGCCAGCAGCCAAGATCTAAACAGGCACTACGAGCGGTACTTC.